The 17 T cell receptor beta chains below were found in one sample sequenced in a study of CD8+ T cells in alopecia areata (dated by TCRdb to 2016 to 2019). Per the publication, the time point label means: around 4 weeks on oral tofacitinib. The treatment or condition label, as the study defines it: oral pan-JAK inhibitor, 5-10 mg twice daily. Library creation used the immunoSEQ multiplex PCR assay. To provide template for TCR sequencing, every sample had RNA extracted and reverse transcribed into cDNA. In its TCRdb copy, this immuneACCESS table keeps in-frame sequences only and misses some clones. Where compared with another copy, unresolved V genes explain less than half of these, and the others have no known cause. Recorded for this sample are roughly 120,000 clones; less than 75% of them occurred a single time. The biggest ten clones account for 30% of the sample. The material sequenced was CD8+ T cells sorted from blood, taken at week 4, from a patient treated with tofacitinib. The receptors stem from a human donor with alopecia areata.

This clone showed up just a few times. The chain is built from TRBV29-1 and TRBJ2-2, with D perhaps assigned TRBD1 or TRBD2 (6 bases each). The CDR3 covers 12 residues. The germline V and J ends were trimmed by 4 bases and 6 bases, with 9 bases remaining between them. CDR1 is SQVTM, CDR2 ANQGSEA, per germline. The CDR3 protein is CSVVGGSGELFF. In DNA form, the CDR3 reads TGCAGCGTTGTGGGGGGCTCCGGGGAGCTGTTTTTT.

The chain links TRBV7-8 to TRBJ2-1; D gene ambiguous. V lost 8 bases and J lost 2, with 7 bases in between. The CDR3 length is 12 residues. Per the germline V gene, CDR1 is SGHVS and CDR2 is FQNEAQ. The CDR3 DNA reads as TGTGCCAGCGTGTCAGCCTACAATGAGCAGTTCTTC. This translates into CASVSAYNEQFF.

V gene TRBV27 combines with J gene TRBJ1-1; D not certain. Trimming took off 1 base at V and 6 bases at J, with 15 bases between the two ends. CDR1 MNHEY and CDR2 SMNVEV come from the germline V gene (reference sequence). The length of the CDR3 is 15 residues. CDR3 in amino acids: CASSLYPSSSAEAFF. CDR3 DNA: TGTGCCAGCAGTTTATACCCCTCGTCGAGCGCTGAAGCTTTCTTT.

V is TRBV29-1 and J is TRBJ1-2, with D possibly matching TRBD1 (5 bases). This CDR3 contains 15 residues. V gave up 0 bases and J gave up 2 bases, with 13 bases separating them. The germline gives CDR1 SQVTM, CDR2 ANQGSEA. The CDR3 here is CSVEDPGTGNYGYTF. The CDR3, as DNA: TGCAGCGTTGAAGATCCCGGGACGGGAAACTATGGCTACACCTTC.

V and J are TRBV7-9 and TRBJ2-3, with 8 bases lining up with TRBD1. The junction had 3 bases not matched to a gene; V was cut back by 3 bases and J by 1 base. Germline values: CDR1 SEHNR, CDR2 FQNEAQ (reference sequence). The CDR3 length is 15 residues. This CDR3 reads CASSFSDRGTDTQYF. The CDR3, as DNA: TGTGCCAGCAGCTTCTCGGACAGGGGCACAGATACGCAGTATTTT.

The V and J genes are TRBV30 and TRBJ2-5, with TRBD2 matching 7 bases. The CDR3 consists of 15 residues. CDR1 and CDR2 from the germline V gene are GTSNPN and SVGIG (reference sequence). Trimming removed 1 base from V and 0 bases from J; junction bases left unmatched: 5. CDR3 in amino acids: CAWSEVGGYQETQYF. The CDR3 DNA is TGTGCCTGGAGTGAAGTCGGGGGGTACCAAGAGACCCAGTACTTC.

This clone was counted only a few times. The chain recombines TRBV29-1 with TRBJ1-1; D not resolved. Germline V gene data show CDR1 as SQVTM and CDR2 as ANQGSEA. Trimming pared 4 bases from V and 1 base from J, leaving 7 bases between. This CDR3 spans 12 amino acids. CDR3 DNA: TGCAGCGTTGGGACGGCGAACACTGAAGCTTTCTTT. Translated, it gives CSVGTANTEAFF.

The V and J genes are TRBV27 and TRBJ2-2; D possibly corresponds to TRBD2 (6 bases). Trimming pared 2 bases from V and 0 bases from J, leaving 7 bases between. This CDR3 region has 15 residues. Per germline, CDR1 MNHEY and CDR2 SMNVEV (reference sequence). The CDR3 DNA reads as TGTGCCAGCAGTTTAGAGCGGGCGAACACCGGGGAGCTGTTTTTT. It encodes CASSLERANTGELFF.

The chain carries TRBV7-8 and TRBJ2-1, with D possibly called TRBD1 or TRBD2 (6 bases each). CDR1 and CDR2 (germline): SGHVS, FQNEAQ. This CDR3 has 17 residues. Trimming stripped 3 bases from V and 6 bases from J, with 21 bases between. The CDR3 region has the DNA TGTGCCAGCAGCTTGGAGGGGGTCAACGCTGCTCTCAATGAGCAGTTCTTC. Its protein is CASSLEGVNAALNEQFF.

The count of this clone is one. This chain links TRBV29-1 with TRBJ1-2; D uncertain. Trimming stripped 0 bases from V and 8 bases from J, with 4 bases between. In germline, CDR1 is SQVTM, CDR2 ANQGSEA. The CDR3 consists of 10 residues. DNA of the CDR3: TGCAGCGTTGAAGAACGGGGCTACACCTTC. Amino acid sequence: CSVEERGYTF.

This clone appeared a single time. This chain joins TRBV19 and TRBJ1-4; D gene unclear. Between the trimmed V and J ends, which lost 6 bases and 0 bases, there was a span of 8 bases. CDR3 length: 14 residues. Germline loops: CDR1 LNHDA, CDR2 SQIVND (reference sequence). The CDR3: CASRGDATNEKLFF. The CDR3 DNA follows: TGTGCCAGTAGGGGAGATGCAACTAATGAAAAACTGTTTTTT. Supplemented by reference TRBV19 and TRBJ1-4, the full variable domain reads DGGITQSPKYLFRKEGQNVTLSCEQNLNHDAMYWYRQDPGQGLRLIYYSQIVNDFQKGDIAEGYSVSREKKESFPLTVTSAQKNPTAFYLCASRGDATNEKLFFGSGTQLSVL.

This clone has just a few counts. The chain combines TRBV6-5 with TRBJ2-7; 7 bases align to TRBD1. Germline V gene sequence: CDR1 MNHEY, CDR2 SVGAGI. This CDR3 comprises 13 residues. V trimming: 2 bases; J trimming: 3 bases; junction bases outside the gene matches: 1. The CDR3 sequence is CASSYTGDYEQYF. CDR3 DNA sequence: TGTGCCAGCAGTTACACAGGGGACTACGAGCAGTACTTC.

Remarks on this clone: Different DNA sequences within this sample yield the same CDR3. The genes are TRBV7-9 and TRBJ2-5; tentative D call: TRBD2 (6 bases). CDR3 length: 13 residues. With 1 base removed from V and 5 bases from J, the gap between germline ends came to 8 bases. The germline gives CDR1 SEHNR, CDR2 FQNEAQ (reference sequence). CDR3 region: CASSLGGGETQYF. The CDR3 DNA reads TGTGCCAGCAGCTTAGGAGGAGGGGAGACCCAGTACTTC.

This clone was observed a few times. The chain recombines TRBV30 with TRBJ2-5; D may match TRBD1 or TRBD2 (5 bases each). The V end lost 3 bases, the J end lost 2 bases, and 7 bases lay between the germline ends. CDR1 and CDR2 from the germline V gene are GTSNPN and SVGIG (reference sequence). The CDR3 spans 12 residues. The DNA for the CDR3 is TGTGCCTGGAGGGGGGTTCAAGAGACCCAGTACTTC. Protein sequence: CAWRGVQETQYF. The whole variable domain, remainder taken from reference TRBV30 and TRBJ2-5, is SQTIHQWPATLVQPVGSPLSLECTVEGTSNPNLYWYRQAAGRGLQLLFYSVGIGQISSEVPQNLSASRPQDRQFILSSKKLLLSDSGFYLCAWRGVQETQYFGPGTRLLVL.

The chain joins TRBV29-1 to TRBJ2-7; the match to TRBD1 covers 8 bases. V was pared by 0 bases and J by 0 bases, with 7 bases of the junction left unmatched. Germline CDR1 reads SQVTM; CDR2 reads ANQGSEA. The CDR3 contains 16 residues. The CDR3: CSVEDRSGGFSYEQYF. The CDR3 nucleotides are TGCAGCGTTGAAGATCGGTCAGGGGGCTTCTCCTACGAGCAGTACTTC.

This clone was seen a few times. This rearrangement joins TRBV29-1 to TRBJ2-3; 9 bases agree with TRBD1. Germline values: CDR1 SQVTM, CDR2 ANQGSEA. V lost 7 bases to trimming and J lost 1 base; unmatched junction nucleotides: 6. The CDR3 extends over 14 amino acids. This CDR3 is CSGSTGGGTDTQYF. As DNA, the CDR3 is TGCAGCGGGAGCACAGGGGGCGGCACAGATACGCAGTATTTT.

The chain couples TRBV2 to TRBJ2-7, with D perhaps given as TRBD1 or TRBD2 (5 bases each). Germline CDR1 reads SNHLY; CDR2 reads FYNNEI. V lost 7 bases to trimming and J lost 0 bases, with 13 bases between them. This CDR3 region has 14 residues. CDR3 in amino acids: CASTLGRISYEQYF. Here the CDR3 DNA reads TGTGCCAGCACTCTGGGACGGATCTCCTACGAGCAGTACTTC.